Listed below are T cell receptor beta chains from one sample, sequenced in a study of shared clonotypes between healthy human individuals. The table came from immunoSEQ multiplex PCR; TCRdb's copy has only in-frame clones and leaves some out. The sample gives a few million clones, under 97% of which show up once; 0.1% to 0.15% is in the top ten. What was sequenced was naive CD4+ T cells sorted from blood. These receptors were obtained from a man younger than 30 in good health. Each CDR3 is given with its conserved first and last residue. D genes are given only for firm matches. A row's size may be missing; if present it is once, few, many or a size class.

v_gene: TRBV2
len: 15
j_gene: TRBJ1-5
abundance: .
d_gene: TRBD1
CDR3aa: CASSPPGQGSQPQHF
CDR3nt: TGTGCCAGCAGTCCACCGGGACAGGGGAGTCAGCCCCAGCATTTT

v_gene: TRBV9
len: 14
j_gene: TRBJ2-7
abundance: .
d_gene: .
CDR3aa: CASSVVDSAYEQYF
CDR3nt: TGTGCCAGCAGCGTAGTAGATAGCGCCTACGAGCAGTACTTC

v_gene: TRBV5-4
len: 15
j_gene: TRBJ2-2
abundance: .
d_gene: TRBD1
CDR3aa: CASSPRQGAAGELFF
CDR3nt: TGTGCCAGCAGCCCAAGACAGGGGGCGGCCGGGGAGCTGTTTTTT

v_gene: TRBV28
len: 14
j_gene: TRBJ1-5
abundance: .
d_gene: .
CDR3aa: CASTTGQGFQPQHF
CDR3nt: TGTGCCAGCACCACCGGCCAGGGTTTCCAGCCCCAGCATTTT

v_gene: TRBV28
len: 12
j_gene: TRBJ1-1
abundance: .
d_gene: .
CDR3aa: CASSFFNTEAFF
CDR3nt: TGTGCCAGCAGTTTCTTTAACACTGAAGCTTTCTTT

v_gene: TRBV6-1
len: 12
j_gene: TRBJ1-2
abundance: .
d_gene: .
CDR3aa: CASRPLVDGYTF
CDR3nt: TGTGCCAGCAGGCCCTTGGTGGATGGCTACACCTTC

v_gene: TRBV5-4
len: 18
j_gene: TRBJ2-1
abundance: .
d_gene: .
CDR3aa: CASSLDRKSGTLHNEQFF
CDR3nt: TGTGCCAGCAGCTTGGACCGCAAGTCGGGGACGCTTCACAATGAGCAGTTCTTC

v_gene: TRBV6-5
len: 15
j_gene: TRBJ1-6
abundance: .
d_gene: .
CDR3aa: CASSRGGLGNSPLHF
CDR3nt: TGTGCCAGCAGCCGGGGAGGGTTGGGGAATTCACCCCTCCACTTT

v_gene: TRBV9
len: 15
j_gene: TRBJ1-6
abundance: .
d_gene: TRBD1
CDR3aa: CASSTRTGGKSPLHF
CDR3nt: TGTGCCAGCAGCACCCGGACAGGGGGGAAATCACCCCTCCACTTT

v_gene: TRBV7-9
len: 14
j_gene: TRBJ2-3
abundance: .
d_gene: .
CDR3aa: CASSLARLTDTQYF
CDR3nt: TGTGCCAGCAGCTTAGCCCGGCTCACAGATACGCAGTATTTT

v_gene: TRBV30
len: 10
j_gene: TRBJ1-4
abundance: .
d_gene: .
CDR3aa: CAWGEVKLFF
CDR3nt: TGTGCCTGGGGGGAAGTAAAACTGTTTTTT

v_gene: TRBV5-4
len: 14
j_gene: TRBJ2-5
abundance: .
d_gene: .
CDR3aa: CASSLDASEETQYF
CDR3nt: TGTGCCAGCAGCTTGGACGCCTCTGAAGAGACCCAGTACTTC

v_gene: TRBV30
len: 14
j_gene: TRBJ1-1
abundance: .
d_gene: .
CDR3aa: CAWRTQGMNTEAFF
CDR3nt: TGTGCCTGGAGGACTCAGGGCATGAACACTGAAGCTTTCTTT

v_gene: TRBV6-5
len: 12
j_gene: TRBJ1-4
abundance: .
d_gene: .
CDR3aa: CASSPGGGKLFF
CDR3nt: TGTGCCAGCAGTCCCGGCGGTGGAAAACTGTTTTTT

v_gene: TRBV9
len: 14
j_gene: TRBJ2-7
abundance: .
d_gene: TRBD1
CDR3aa: CASSVGQGGYEQYF
CDR3nt: TGTGCCAGCAGCGTCGGACAGGGCGGCTACGAGCAGTACTTC

v_gene: TRBV5-1
len: 16
j_gene: TRBJ2-2
abundance: .
d_gene: .
CDR3aa: CASSLLQGLDTGELFF
CDR3nt: TGCGCCAGCAGCCTACTACAGGGCTTGGACACCGGGGAGCTGTTTTTT

v_gene: TRBV6-1
len: 13
j_gene: TRBJ2-5
abundance: .
d_gene: .
CDR3aa: CASPDRSQETQYF
CDR3nt: TGTGCCAGCCCCGACAGGTCCCAAGAGACCCAGTACTTC

v_gene: TRBV19
len: 15
j_gene: TRBJ1-2
abundance: once
d_gene: TRBD1
CDR3aa: CASRPGTVLSYGYTF
CDR3nt: TGTGCCAGTAGGCCGGGGACAGTTCTTTCCTATGGCTACACCTTC

v_gene: TRBV30
len: 11
j_gene: TRBJ1-1
abundance: .
d_gene: .
CDR3aa: CAWSVPREAFF
CDR3nt: TGTGCCTGGAGTGTACCCAGGGAAGCTTTCTTT

v_gene: TRBV6-5
len: 16
j_gene: TRBJ2-7
abundance: .
d_gene: TRBD1
CDR3aa: CASSYTGTGGEAEQYF
CDR3nt: TGTGCCAGCAGTTACACCGGGACAGGGGGGGAGGCCGAGCAGTACTTC

v_gene: TRBV7-9
len: 14
j_gene: TRBJ2-5
abundance: .
d_gene: TRBD1
CDR3aa: CASSLQTGSQTQYF
CDR3nt: TGTGCCAGCAGCCTCCAGACAGGGTCCCAGACCCAGTACTTC

v_gene: TRBV30
len: 14
j_gene: TRBJ2-5
abundance: .
d_gene: .
CDR3aa: CAWSVQDLGETQYF
CDR3nt: TGTGCCTGGAGTGTCCAGGACCTGGGGGAGACCCAGTACTTC

v_gene: TRBV10-2
len: 13
j_gene: TRBJ2-1
abundance: .
d_gene: .
CDR3aa: CASSRLAGGEQFF
CDR3nt: TGCGCCAGCAGCCGCCTCGCCGGGGGTGAGCAGTTCTTC

v_gene: TRBV19
len: 14
j_gene: TRBJ2-7
abundance: .
d_gene: .
CDR3aa: CASSIATGYYEQYF
CDR3nt: TGTGCCAGTAGTATAGCGACGGGATACTACGAGCAGTACTTC

v_gene: TRBV2
len: 13
j_gene: TRBJ2-7
abundance: .
d_gene: .
CDR3aa: CASSDGGPDEQYF
CDR3nt: TGTGCCAGCAGTGATGGGGGTCCCGACGAGCAGTACTTC

v_gene: TRBV5-1
len: 17
j_gene: TRBJ1-4
abundance: .
d_gene: .
CDR3aa: CASSLGGLGPTNEKLFF
CDR3nt: TGCGCCAGCAGCTTGGGGGGGCTAGGACCAACTAATGAAAAACTGTTTTTT

v_gene: TRBV27
len: 13
j_gene: TRBJ1-1
abundance: .
d_gene: .
CDR3aa: CASSLSGAAEAFF
CDR3nt: TGTGCCAGCAGTTTATCAGGGGCTGCCGAAGCTTTCTTT

v_gene: TRBV28
len: 15
j_gene: TRBJ2-1
abundance: .
d_gene: TRBD2
CDR3aa: CASSWTSGGYNEQFF
CDR3nt: TGTGCCAGCAGTTGGACTAGCGGGGGGTACAATGAGCAGTTCTTC

v_gene: TRBV2
len: 14
j_gene: TRBJ1-4
abundance: .
d_gene: .
CDR3aa: CASSEVGANEKLFF
CDR3nt: TGTGCCAGCAGTGAAGTGGGAGCAAATGAAAAACTGTTTTTT

v_gene: TRBV5-1
len: 17
j_gene: TRBJ2-3
abundance: .
d_gene: .
CDR3aa: CASSRTLGLPTPDTQYF
CDR3nt: TGCGCCAGCAGTCGAACCCTTGGACTTCCTACCCCAGATACGCAGTATTTT

v_gene: TRBV30
len: 13
j_gene: TRBJ1-6
abundance: .
d_gene: .
CDR3aa: CAWSPRRDSPLHF
CDR3nt: TGTGCCTGGTCCCCCCGGAGGGATTCACCCCTCCACTTT

v_gene: TRBV10-3
len: 15
j_gene: TRBJ2-1
abundance: .
d_gene: TRBD2
CDR3aa: CAISRLAGGQNEQFF
CDR3nt: TGTGCCATCAGTAGACTAGCGGGGGGTCAAAATGAGCAGTTCTTC

v_gene: TRBV19
len: 14
j_gene: TRBJ1-2
abundance: .
d_gene: .
CDR3aa: CASCPRSGATGYTF
CDR3nt: TGTGCCAGTTGCCCACGGTCAGGTGCTACGGGCTACACCTTC

v_gene: TRBV13
len: 14
j_gene: TRBJ1-6
abundance: once
d_gene: TRBD1
CDR3aa: CASSNTGGGRPLHF
CDR3nt: TGTGCCAGCAGCAATACAGGGGGGGGGCGTCCCCTCCACTTT

v_gene: TRBV5-1
len: 14
j_gene: TRBJ1-2
abundance: .
d_gene: TRBD1
CDR3aa: CASCLGGEGYGYTF
CDR3nt: TGCGCCAGCTGTCTAGGGGGCGAGGGGTATGGCTACACCTTC

v_gene: TRBV5-6
len: 14
j_gene: TRBJ2-3
abundance: .
d_gene: TRBD1
CDR3aa: CASSFPARGDTQYF
CDR3nt: TGTGCCAGCAGCTTCCCGGCCAGGGGGGATACGCAGTATTTT

v_gene: TRBV30
len: 14
j_gene: TRBJ1-2
abundance: .
d_gene: .
CDR3aa: CAWRGDGRPPTYTF
CDR3nt: TGTGCCTGGAGGGGGGACGGACGACCCCCAACCTACACCTTC

v_gene: TRBV6-5
len: 14
j_gene: TRBJ2-2
abundance: .
d_gene: .
CDR3aa: CASRREANTGELFF
CDR3nt: TGTGCCAGCAGGCGCGAGGCGAACACCGGGGAGCTGTTTTTT

v_gene: TRBV7-7
len: 13
j_gene: TRBJ2-5
abundance: .
d_gene: .
CDR3aa: CASSFGRRETQYF
CDR3nt: TGTGCTAGCAGCTTCGGCCGAAGGGAGACCCAGTACTTC

v_gene: TRBV2
len: 13
j_gene: TRBJ2-1
abundance: .
d_gene: TRBD2
CDR3aa: CASTGTNNNEQFF
CDR3nt: TGTGCCAGCACAGGGACTAACAACAATGAGCAGTTCTTC

v_gene: TRBV10-3
len: 14
j_gene: TRBJ2-7
abundance: .
d_gene: TRBD2
CDR3aa: CAISLPGLTYEQYF
CDR3nt: TGTGCCATCAGTTTACCGGGACTAACCTACGAGCAGTACTTC

v_gene: TRBV7-6
len: 14
j_gene: TRBJ1-2
abundance: .
d_gene: TRBD1
CDR3aa: CASSPGQGERGYTF
CDR3nt: TGTGCCAGCAGCCCGGGACAGGGGGAACGGGGCTACACCTTC

v_gene: TRBV6-1
len: 15
j_gene: TRBJ2-7
abundance: .
d_gene: .
CDR3aa: CASSEVGVGTYEQYF
CDR3nt: TGTGCCAGCAGTGAAGTGGGGGTTGGGACCTACGAGCAGTACTTC

v_gene: TRBV18
len: 17
j_gene: TRBJ1-2
abundance: .
d_gene: TRBD1
CDR3aa: CASSPPRTGKSIGGYTF
CDR3nt: TGTGCCAGCTCACCACCGAGGACAGGAAAATCCATCGGTGGCTACACCTTC

v_gene: TRBV13
len: 15
j_gene: TRBJ1-3
abundance: .
d_gene: .
CDR3aa: CASSQDQGSGNTIYF
CDR3nt: TGTGCCAGCAGTCAAGATCAGGGCTCTGGAAACACCATATATTTT

v_gene: TRBV19
len: 15
j_gene: TRBJ2-2
abundance: .
d_gene: .
CDR3aa: CASIGRQINTGELFF
CDR3nt: TGTGCCAGTATCGGGAGACAGATTAACACCGGGGAGCTGTTTTTT

v_gene: TRBV7-3
len: 18
j_gene: TRBJ1-5
abundance: .
d_gene: .
CDR3aa: CASSPTKYRVTLGQPQHF
CDR3nt: TGTGCCAGCAGCCCGACAAAGTACAGGGTCACCCTTGGCCAGCCCCAGCATTTT

v_gene: TRBV5-6
len: 15
j_gene: TRBJ1-3
abundance: .
d_gene: .
CDR3aa: CASSRDGTTGNTIYF
CDR3nt: TGTGCCAGCAGCCGGGACGGTACGACTGGAAACACCATATATTTT

v_gene: TRBV2
len: 14
j_gene: TRBJ2-3
abundance: .
d_gene: .
CDR3aa: CASSVQGSTDTQYF
CDR3nt: TGTGCCAGCAGTGTCCAGGGTAGCACAGATACGCAGTATTTT